This TCR beta chain originates from a study of sequential checkpoint blockade in melanoma. The germline V gene encodes CDR1 SGDLS and CDR2 YYNGEE. Trimming at V came to 4 bases and at J to 7 bases, leaving 4 bases not matched to a gene. This CDR3 has 13 amino acids. Profiled with immunoSEQ multiplex PCR; TCRdb holds only in-frame clones, not every one. Of 15,000 to 20,000 clones listed, 73% were seen once; the top ten hold 4.8%. Indicated treatment: randomized to nivolumab then ipilimumab (arm A) or the reverse (arm B). The material sequenced was tumor tissue (inferred from file names), taken from a patient given nivolumab and ipilimumab in sequence. This clonotype was sampled from a human donor with melanoma. V gene TRBV9 combines with J gene TRBJ2-1; 8 bases align to TRBD1. CDR3 in DNA: TGTGCCAGCAGCCCCAGGACAGGGAATGAGCAGTTCTTC. Protein: CASSPRTGNEQFF.